This T cell receptor (beta chain) was captured by sequencing in a study of cytomegalovirus exposure and HLA in healthy donors. Overall study results and limits: TCR beta sequences reportedly predicted the HLA-A and HLA-B alleles of most subjects accurately.

The CDR3 consists of 13 residues. CDR1 and CDR2 from the germline V gene are PRHDT and FYEKMQ (reference sequence). Trimming shortened V by 4 bases and J by 11 bases, and 17 bases separated the two germline ends. A multiplex PCR was run with 60 Vbeta primers and 13 Jbeta primers. Generated by immunoSEQ multiplex PCR, the TCRdb table keeps only in-frame clones and is missing some. The table shows roughly 220,000 clones, with around 80% occurring only once. Comments on this clone: Antigen specificity is unknown.

V is TRBV13 and J is TRBJ1-1; no clear D gene. This TCR derives from a man aged 25-45 years in good health and CMV-seronegative. The specimen sequenced was PBMCs. CDR3 in DNA: TGTGCCAGCAGCTGGACCGCCCAAGAGCGGGCTTTCTTT. Translation: CASSWTAQERAFF.